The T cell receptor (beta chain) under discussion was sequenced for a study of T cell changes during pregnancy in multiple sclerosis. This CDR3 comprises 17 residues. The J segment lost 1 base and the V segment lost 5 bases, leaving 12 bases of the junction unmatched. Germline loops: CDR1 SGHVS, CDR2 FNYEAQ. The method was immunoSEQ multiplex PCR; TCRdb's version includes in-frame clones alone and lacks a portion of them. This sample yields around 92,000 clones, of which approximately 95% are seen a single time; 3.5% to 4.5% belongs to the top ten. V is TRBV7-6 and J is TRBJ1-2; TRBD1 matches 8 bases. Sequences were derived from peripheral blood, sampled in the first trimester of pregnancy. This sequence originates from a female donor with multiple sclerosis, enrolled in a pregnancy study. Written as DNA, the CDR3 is TGTGCCAGCAGCCGACAGGCAGGGGGCAATTTTAACTATGGCTACACCTTC. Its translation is CASSRQAGGNFNYGYTF.